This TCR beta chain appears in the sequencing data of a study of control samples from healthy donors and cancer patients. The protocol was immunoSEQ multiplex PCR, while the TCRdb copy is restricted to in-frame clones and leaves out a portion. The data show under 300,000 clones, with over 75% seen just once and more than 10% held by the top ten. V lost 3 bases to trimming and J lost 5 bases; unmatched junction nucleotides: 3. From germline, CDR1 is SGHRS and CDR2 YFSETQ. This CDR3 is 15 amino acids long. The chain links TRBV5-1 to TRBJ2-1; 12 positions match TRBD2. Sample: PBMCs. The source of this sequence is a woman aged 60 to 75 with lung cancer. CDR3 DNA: TGCGCCAGCAGCTGGACTAGCGGGAACAACAATGAGCAGTTCTTC. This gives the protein CASSWTSGNNNEQFF. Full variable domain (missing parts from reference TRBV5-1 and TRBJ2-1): KAGVTQTPRYLIKTRGQQVTLSCSPISGHRSVSWYQQTPGQGLQFLFEYFSETQRNKGNFPGRFSGRQFSNSRSEMNVSTLELGDSALYLCASSWTSGNNNEQFFGPGTRLTVL.